This TCR beta chain was retrieved from a study of cytotoxic CD8 clonotypes in ibrutinib-treated CLL (dated by TCRdb to the early 2020s). At the level of the whole study: In this cohort, more than 14 patients were treatment-naive and roughly ten were relapsed/refractory, while roughly 17 had unmutated IGHV. Partial responses were observed in some 24 patients and complete responses in 2; after a median follow-up of roughly 62 months, remission was maintained in approximately 14 patients and progression was observed in roughly twelve. Longitudinal samples were available for about 30% of the 86 trial participants. Cryopreserved peripheral blood mononuclear cells were obtained prior to treatment, at the time of response, and at either disease progression or sustained remission. Every remission and progressive disease sample was obtained while ibrutinib was still being received by the patients. Samples at response were collected after a median of roughly 13 months of treatment, with a range of about 6 to 36 months. Samples averaged 255,043 productive templates and approximately 100,000 productive rearrangements.

A MiSeq instrument was used for deep resolution sequencing, which targeted depths ranging from 1 in 1 million up to 1 in 200,000 T cells, with coverage averaging 10x for each clonotype. The immunoSEQ hsTCRB Kit was used to generate TCR beta libraries. The authors' pipeline ran thus. The data were analyzed with ImmunoSEQ Analyzer and ImmunoSEQ Data Assistant, and V, D and J gene assignments followed IMGT definitions. Clonality, which ranges from 0 to 1, was calculated by subtracting the normalized Shannon entropy of productive rearrangement frequencies from one. Public clonotype analysis was restricted to overrepresented clonotypes comprising at least 0.05% of each patient's repertoire. Repertoires from around 13 age-matched healthy donors in immuneACCESS were used as clonality controls. TCRdb provides this immuneACCESS table in a form limited to in-frame rearrangements. Some clones are lacking; in checked studies, under half of them reflect an unresolved V gene, and why the rest are absent is not known. V and J calls and clone size are given by that table; D and trimming were obtained from the DNA. The table for this sample lists around 160,000 clones; 70% to 90% of them were counted only once. The top ten constitute around 3.1% of the sample.

This specimen's time point label, per the study, means: progressive disease on ibrutinib. Roughly 2.2 micrograms of genomic DNA were extracted from cryopreserved PBMCs for TCR beta library preparation. Longitudinal blood samples from CLL patients on ibrutinib monotherapy were analyzed using high-throughput TCR beta sequencing. Patients were enrolled in a phase 2 open-label single-center ibrutinib monotherapy trial. As to this clone: Its antigen is unknown. There are no base qualities to consult, and no much larger clone falls within one base.

After removal of 6 bases from V and 4 bases from J, the junction retains 4 bases not matched to a gene. The CDR3 numbers 14 residues from cysteine through phenylalanine. Left in the record is the CDR3 DNA by itself, 42 bases read in frame from the first base. The germline V gene encodes CDR1 KGHSH and CDR2 LQKENI. General study outcomes and caveats: At baseline, clonality was higher than in age-matched healthy donors and showed a strong correlation with circulating CD8+ T-cell counts. At ibrutinib response clonality went up, during sustained remission it held steady, and at progression it dropped back toward baseline. Sustained-remission and progressing patients did not have matched sampling times, and lymph node repertoires were not examined. Public clonotypes were rare and either shrank or stayed stable during treatment, and the rise in clonality at ibrutinib response reflected expansion of private clonotypes.

The clonotype comes from a human donor with chronic lymphocytic leukemia. The sample in question was PBMCs, obtained at disease progression, from a patient treated with ibrutinib. The sequence links TRBV18 to TRBJ1-1, and TRBD1 aligns with 11 junction nucleotides. The nucleotides read TGTGCCAGCTCCCCAGGGACAGGGGGCACTGAAGCTTTCTTT. Translated, it gives CASSPGTGGTEAFF.